This T cell receptor (beta chain) comes out of a study of metastatic and nonmetastatic thyroid tumors. About the research overall: Blood and tumor or nodule tissue repertoires from malignant and benign thyroid patients were compared. Study-level findings and limits: In blood and tumor, TCR beta diversity was reportedly significantly higher in malignant thyroid tumors than in benign nodules.

Authors' analysis steps: A distant-metastasis classifier for papillary thyroid cancer was built using CDR3 differences across clinicopathological groups. TCRdb re-called clones from the PCR reads using MiXCR. These V and J calls derive from TCRdb rather than the authors' analysis. The data contain about 17,000 clones, less than 30% of them singletons. Ten or more counts support this clone. What it recognizes is unknown. Possible read error: a much larger clone is one base away. Other DNA sequences from this sample encode an identical CDR3 as well. V lost 4 bases and J 5 bases, leaving 18 bases between the germline ends. This CDR3 is built from 15 residues. Germline V gives CDR1 SGHRS, CDR2 YFSETQ. Patients underwent thyroid surgery, and none had received any treatment before it.

The V gene is TRBV5-1, the J gene TRBJ2-5, with D tentatively TRBD2 (6 bases). Sample: tumor tissue. The TCR originated in a female donor with papillary thyroid cancer or a benign thyroid nodule (not recorded which). Some clones in this sample may be carry-over from other donors' samples. As DNA, the CDR3 is TGCGCCAGCAGCGAGGGACTGGCATTGAACGAGACCCAGTACTTC. Encoded protein: CASSEGLALNETQYF.